This entry features one TCR beta chain sequence. No antigen is known for it. The cDNA for TCR beta came from 5'RACE template switching with UMIs. For each CDR3 protein, TCRdb gives one entry from its re-call of the 5' RACE reads, without DNA. The sample table includes a few hundred thousand distinct CDR3 sequences. Germline V gene lookup returns CDR1 ENHRY and CDR2 SYGVKD. This CDR3 comprises 11 residues. These data are taken from a study of T cells expressing NK-cell markers. General observations from the study: In a group of five to seven donors, dominant NKG2C+ clonotypes represented about 1.0-7.5% of CD8+ T cells.

The V gene is TRBV10-3, the J gene TRBJ2-7. The receptor was isolated from a woman between 45 and 65 years old in good health. The sequenced sample consisted of blood T cells: a sorted CD56 or NKG2C T cell subset, CD4+ or CD8+ T cells, or bulk PBMC T cells (not recorded which). CDR3 sequence: CAMGDTYEQYF.